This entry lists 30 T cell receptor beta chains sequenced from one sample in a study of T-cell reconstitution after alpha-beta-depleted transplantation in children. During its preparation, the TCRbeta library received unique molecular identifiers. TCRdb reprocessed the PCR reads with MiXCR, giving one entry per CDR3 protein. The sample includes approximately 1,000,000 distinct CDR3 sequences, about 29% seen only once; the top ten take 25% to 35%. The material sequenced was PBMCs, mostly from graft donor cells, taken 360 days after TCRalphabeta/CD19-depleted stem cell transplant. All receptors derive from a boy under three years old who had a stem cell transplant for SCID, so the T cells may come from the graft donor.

The CDR3, as DNA: TGTGCCAGCAGCCTCAAAGGCTCTGGCCTCACAGATACGCAGTATTTT. Translated, it gives CASSLKGSGLTDTQYF. The chain links TRBV5-5 to TRBJ2-3; no reliable D call. CDR1 and CDR2 from the germline V gene are SGHKS and YYEKEE (reference sequence). V dropped 4 bases and J dropped 2 bases, with 17 bases sitting between them. The CDR3 is 16 residues long.

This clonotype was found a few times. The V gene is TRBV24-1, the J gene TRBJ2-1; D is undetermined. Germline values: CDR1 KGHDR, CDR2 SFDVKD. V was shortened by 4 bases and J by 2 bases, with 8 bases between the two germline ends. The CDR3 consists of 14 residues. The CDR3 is CATSDSGPYNEQFF. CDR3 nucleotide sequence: TGTGCCACCAGTGACTCTGGACCCTACAATGAGCAGTTCTTC.

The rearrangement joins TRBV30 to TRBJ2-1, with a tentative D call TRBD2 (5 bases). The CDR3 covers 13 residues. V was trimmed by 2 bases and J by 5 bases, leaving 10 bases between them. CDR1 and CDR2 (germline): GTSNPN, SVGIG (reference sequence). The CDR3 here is CAWSKEVHNEQFF. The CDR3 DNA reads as TGTGCCTGGAGTAAGGAGGTACACAATGAGCAGTTCTTC.

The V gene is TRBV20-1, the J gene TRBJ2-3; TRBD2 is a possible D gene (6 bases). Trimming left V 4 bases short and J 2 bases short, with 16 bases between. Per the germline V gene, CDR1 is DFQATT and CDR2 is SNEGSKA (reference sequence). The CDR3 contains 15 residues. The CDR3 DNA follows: TGCAGTGCTACGCCCGGGGCGGGGCTCACAGATACGCAGTATTTT. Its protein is CSATPGAGLTDTQYF.

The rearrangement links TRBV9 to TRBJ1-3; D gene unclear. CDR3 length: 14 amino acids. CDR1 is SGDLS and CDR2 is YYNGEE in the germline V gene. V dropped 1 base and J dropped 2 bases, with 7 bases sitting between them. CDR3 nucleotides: TGTGCCAGCAGCGTACAGGTGGCTGGAAACACCATATATTTT. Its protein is CASSVQVAGNTIYF.

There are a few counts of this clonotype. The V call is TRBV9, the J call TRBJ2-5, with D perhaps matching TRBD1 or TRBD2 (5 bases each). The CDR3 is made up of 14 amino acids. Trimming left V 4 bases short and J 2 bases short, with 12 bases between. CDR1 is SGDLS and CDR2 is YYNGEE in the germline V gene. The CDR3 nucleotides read TGTGCCAGCAGCCCCGGGGCGGCTCAAGAGACCCAGTACTTC. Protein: CASSPGAAQETQYF.

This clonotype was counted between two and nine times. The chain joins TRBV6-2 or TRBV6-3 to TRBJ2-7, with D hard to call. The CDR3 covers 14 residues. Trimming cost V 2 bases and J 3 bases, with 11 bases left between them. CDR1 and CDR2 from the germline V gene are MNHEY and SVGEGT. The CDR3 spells CASSYRPSRYEQYF. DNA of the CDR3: TGTGCCAGCAGTTACCGTCCCAGCCGCTACGAGCAGTACTTC.

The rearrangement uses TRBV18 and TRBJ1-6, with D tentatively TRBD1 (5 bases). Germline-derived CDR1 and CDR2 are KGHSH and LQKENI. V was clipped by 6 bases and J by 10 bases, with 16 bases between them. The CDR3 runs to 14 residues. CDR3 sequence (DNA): TGTGCCAGCTCCAACCAAGGGGCGGGCTCACCCCTCCACTTT. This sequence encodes CASSNQGAGSPLHF. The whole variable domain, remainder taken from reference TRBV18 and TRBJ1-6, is NAGVMQNPRHLVRRRGQEARLRCSPMKGHSHVYWYRQLPEEGLKFMVYLQKENIIDESGMPKERFSAEFPKEGPSILRIQQVVRGDSAAYFCASSNQGAGSPLHFGNGTRLTVT.

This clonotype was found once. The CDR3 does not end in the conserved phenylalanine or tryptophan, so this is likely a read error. This chain's CDR3 is CASSQDAGGRTGELFY. Written as DNA, the CDR3 is TGCGCCAGCAGCCAAGATGCAGGGGGCAGAACCGGGGAGCTGTTTTAT. The gene calls are TRBV4-3 and TRBJ2-2, with 8 bases fitting TRBD1. Germline values: CDR1 LGHNA, CDR2 YSLEER. CDR3 length: 16 residues. Losses at the gene ends were 0 bases for V and 5 bases for J; bases not matched to a gene: 5.

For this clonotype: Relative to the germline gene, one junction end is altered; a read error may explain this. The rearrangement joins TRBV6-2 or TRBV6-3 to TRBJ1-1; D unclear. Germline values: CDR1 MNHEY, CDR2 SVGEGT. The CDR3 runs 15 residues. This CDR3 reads CVSTNLDPGPSQAFF. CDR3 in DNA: TGTGTCAGCACCAACCTCGATCCGGGCCCATCACAAGCTTTCTTT.

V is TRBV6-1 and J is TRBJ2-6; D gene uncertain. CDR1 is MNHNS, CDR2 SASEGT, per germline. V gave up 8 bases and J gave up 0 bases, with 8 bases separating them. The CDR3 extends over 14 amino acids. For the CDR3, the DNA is TGTGCCAGCTTGGGTCGCTCTGGGGCCAACGTCCTGACTTTC. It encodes CASLGRSGANVLTF.

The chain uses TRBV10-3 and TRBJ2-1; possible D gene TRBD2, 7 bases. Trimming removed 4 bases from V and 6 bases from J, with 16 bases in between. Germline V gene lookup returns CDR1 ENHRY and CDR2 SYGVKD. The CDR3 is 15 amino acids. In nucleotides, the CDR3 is TGTGCCATCAGTGGCAAGGGGGAGGGATCCAATGAGCAGTTCTTC. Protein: CAISGKGEGSNEQFF.

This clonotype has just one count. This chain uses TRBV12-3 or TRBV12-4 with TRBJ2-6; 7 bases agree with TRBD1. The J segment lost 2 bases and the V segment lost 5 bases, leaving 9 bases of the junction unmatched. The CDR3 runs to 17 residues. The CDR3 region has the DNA TGTGCCAGCAGTGCCGAGCGTACAGGGGCTGGGGCCAACGTCCTGACTTTC. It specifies CASSAERTGAGANVLTF.

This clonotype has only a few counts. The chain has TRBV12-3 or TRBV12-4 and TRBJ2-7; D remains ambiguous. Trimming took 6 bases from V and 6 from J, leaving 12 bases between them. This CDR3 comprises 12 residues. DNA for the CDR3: TGTGCCAGCAGCTCCATCCCCGGCGAGCAGTACTTC. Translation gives CASSSIPGEQYF.

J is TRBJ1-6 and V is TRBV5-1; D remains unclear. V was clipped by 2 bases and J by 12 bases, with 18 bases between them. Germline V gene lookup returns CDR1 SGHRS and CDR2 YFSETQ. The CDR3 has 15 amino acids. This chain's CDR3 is CASSLAQAAGGPLHF. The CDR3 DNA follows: TGCGCCAGCAGCTTAGCCCAGGCGGCTGGAGGACCCCTCCACTTT.

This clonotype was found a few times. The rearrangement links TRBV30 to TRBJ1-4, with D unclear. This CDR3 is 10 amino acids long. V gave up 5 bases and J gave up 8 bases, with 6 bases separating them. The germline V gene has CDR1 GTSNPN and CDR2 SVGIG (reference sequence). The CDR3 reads CAWRREKLFF. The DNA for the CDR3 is TGTGCCTGGCGCCGGGAAAAACTGTTTTTT. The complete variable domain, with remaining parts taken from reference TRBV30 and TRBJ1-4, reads SQTIHQWPATLVQPVGSPLSLECTVEGTSNPNLYWYRQAAGRGLQLLFYSVGIGQISSEVPQNLSASRPQDRQFILSSKKLLLSDSGFYLCAWRREKLFFGSGTQLSVL.

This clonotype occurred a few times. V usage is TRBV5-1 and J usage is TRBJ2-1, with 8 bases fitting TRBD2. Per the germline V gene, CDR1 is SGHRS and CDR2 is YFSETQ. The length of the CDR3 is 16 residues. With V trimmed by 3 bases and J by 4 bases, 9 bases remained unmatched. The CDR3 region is CASSWGAGGDYNEQFF. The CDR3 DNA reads TGCGCCAGCAGCTGGGGTGCGGGGGGAGATTACAATGAGCAGTTCTTC.

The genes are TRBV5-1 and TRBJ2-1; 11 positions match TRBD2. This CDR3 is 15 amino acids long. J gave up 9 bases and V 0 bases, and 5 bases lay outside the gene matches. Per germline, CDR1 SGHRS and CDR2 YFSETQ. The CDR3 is CASSLVVAGGPEQFF. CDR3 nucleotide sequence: TGCGCCAGCAGCTTGGTGGTAGCGGGGGGGCCTGAGCAGTTCTTC.

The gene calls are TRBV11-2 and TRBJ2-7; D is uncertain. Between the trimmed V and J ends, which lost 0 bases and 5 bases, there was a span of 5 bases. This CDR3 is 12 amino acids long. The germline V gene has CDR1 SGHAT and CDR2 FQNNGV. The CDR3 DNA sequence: TGTGCCAGCAGCTTAGATGGCCACGAGCAGTACTTC. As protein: CASSLDGHEQYF.

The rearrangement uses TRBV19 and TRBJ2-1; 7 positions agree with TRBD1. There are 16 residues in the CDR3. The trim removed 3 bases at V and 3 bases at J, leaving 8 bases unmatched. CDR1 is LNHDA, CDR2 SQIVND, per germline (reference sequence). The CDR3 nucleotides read TGTGCCAGTAGTATGACGACAGGGCCACTCTACAATGAGCAGTTCTTC. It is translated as CASSMTTGPLYNEQFF.

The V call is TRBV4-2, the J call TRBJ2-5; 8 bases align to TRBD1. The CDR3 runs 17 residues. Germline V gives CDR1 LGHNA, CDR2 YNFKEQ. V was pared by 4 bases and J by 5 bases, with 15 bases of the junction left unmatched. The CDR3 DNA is TGTGCCAGCAGCCGAAATCCCGGGACAGGAGGTGCGGAGACCCAGTACTTC. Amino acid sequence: CASSRNPGTGGAETQYF.

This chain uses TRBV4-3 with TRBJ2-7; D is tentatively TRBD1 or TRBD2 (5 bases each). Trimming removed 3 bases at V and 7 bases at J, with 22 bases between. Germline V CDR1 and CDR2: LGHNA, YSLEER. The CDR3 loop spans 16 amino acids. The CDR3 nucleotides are TGCGCCAGCAGCCATCTCCCATCAGGGCCCTCGGGGGAGCAGTACTTC. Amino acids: CASSHLPSGPSGEQYF.

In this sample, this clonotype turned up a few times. The CDR3 reads CSARALVGGDYGYTF. CDR3 coding DNA: TGCAGTGCTAGGGCTCTAGTGGGGGGGGACTATGGCTACACCTTC. The chain uses TRBV20-1 and TRBJ1-2; a possible D gene is TRBD1 (5 bases). Trimming took 3 bases from V and 3 from J, leaving 17 bases between them. The CDR3 runs 15 residues. CDR1 is DFQATT, CDR2 SNEGSKA, per germline (reference sequence).

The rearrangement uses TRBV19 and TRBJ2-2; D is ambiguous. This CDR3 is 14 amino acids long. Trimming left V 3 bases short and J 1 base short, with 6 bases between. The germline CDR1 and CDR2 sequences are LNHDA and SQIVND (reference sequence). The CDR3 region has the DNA TGTGCCAGTAGTATCAACTGGAACACCGGGGAGCTGTTTTTT. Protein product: CASSINWNTGELFF.

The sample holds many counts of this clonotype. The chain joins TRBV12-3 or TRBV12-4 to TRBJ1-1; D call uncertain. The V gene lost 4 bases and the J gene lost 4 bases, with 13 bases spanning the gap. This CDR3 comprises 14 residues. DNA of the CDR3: TGTGCCAGCAGTTCGAGTAGGAGAATCACTGAAGCTTTCTTT. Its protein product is CASSSSRRITEAFF.

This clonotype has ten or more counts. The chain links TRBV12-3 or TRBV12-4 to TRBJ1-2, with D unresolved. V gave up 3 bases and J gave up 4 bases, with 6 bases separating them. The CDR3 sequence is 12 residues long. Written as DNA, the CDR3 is TGTGCCAGCAGTTTCGGCAGCTATGGCTACACCTTC. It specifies CASSFGSYGYTF.

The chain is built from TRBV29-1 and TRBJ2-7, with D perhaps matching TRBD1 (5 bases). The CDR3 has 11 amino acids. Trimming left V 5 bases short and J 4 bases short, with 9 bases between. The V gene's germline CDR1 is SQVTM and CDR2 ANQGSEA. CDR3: CSVLAGYEQYF. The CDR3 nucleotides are TGCAGCGTTCTTGCAGGGTACGAGCAGTACTTC.

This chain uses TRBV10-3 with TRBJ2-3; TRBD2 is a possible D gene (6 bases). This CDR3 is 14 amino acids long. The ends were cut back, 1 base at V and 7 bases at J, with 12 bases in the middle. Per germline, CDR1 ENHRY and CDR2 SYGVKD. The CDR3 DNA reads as TGTGCCATCAGTGAGTTCTCCGGGGGTTATACGCAGTATTTT. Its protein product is CAISEFSGGYTQYF.

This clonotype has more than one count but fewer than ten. The CDR3 sequence is CASSHTGTSGGTETQYF. For the CDR3, the DNA is TGTGCCAGCAGCCATACCGGGACTAGCGGGGGTACAGAGACCCAGTACTTC. This rearrangement joins TRBV14 to TRBJ2-5, with TRBD2 matching 14 bases. The CDR3 extends over 17 amino acids. Looked up from germline, CDR1 is SGHDN and CDR2 is FVKESK. V lost 3 bases and J lost 4; bases outside the gene matches: 7.

The CDR3 reads CASGVQGATGELFF. The CDR3 nucleotides read TGTGCCTCCGGGGTCCAGGGGGCTACCGGGGAGCTGTTTTTT. The chain has TRBV12-3 or TRBV12-4 and TRBJ2-2; the match to TRBD1 covers 8 bases. The CDR3 runs 14 residues. V dropped 11 bases and J dropped 5; count of bases not matched to a gene: 10.